The 19 T cell receptor beta chains given below trace back to one sample, sequenced in a study of cytomegalovirus exposure and HLA in healthy donors. PCR employed 60 Vbeta and 13 Jbeta primers. Measured with immunoSEQ multiplex PCR; TCRdb has only the in-frame clones, and not every one. The sample includes roughly 220,000 clones, more than 65% of them seen just once. Sequenced: PBMCs. Receptors were obtained from a woman in her 30s in good health and CMV-seronegative.

The V call is TRBV30, the J call TRBJ1-1, with 9 bases matching TRBD1. J lost 8 bases, V lost 2 bases, and 15 bases had no gene match. Per the germline V gene, CDR1 is GTSNPN and CDR2 is SVGIG (reference sequence). The CDR3 runs to 16 residues. The CDR3: CAWSSGTGIRTKEAFF. CDR3 coding DNA: TGTGCCTGGAGTTCTGGGACAGGGATTAGGACGAAGGAAGCTTTCTTT.

This chain joins TRBV30 and TRBJ1-3; possible D gene TRBD1, 6 bases. CDR3 length equals 14 residues. Trimming removed 7 bases at V and 4 bases at J, with 17 bases between. From germline, CDR1 is GTSNPN and CDR2 SVGIG (reference sequence). The CDR3 nucleotides are TGTGCCTCAGGGGAGGGAATCATCGGAAACACCATATATTTT. Its translation: CASGEGIIGNTIYF.

The CDR3 bases are TGCGCCAGCAGCCAAGTCGTGGAGTATACTAGTTCTCACAATGAGCAGTTCTTC. Translated: CASSQVVEYTSSHNEQFF. This sequence joins TRBV4-1 and TRBJ2-1; possibly TRBD2 for D (5 bases). The CDR3 runs 18 residues. CDR1 and CDR2 from the germline V gene are MGHRA and YSYEKL. The V end lost 1 base, the J end lost 5 bases, and 21 bases lay between the germline ends.

J is TRBJ1-1 and V is TRBV10-2, with a possible D match to TRBD1 (5 bases). Germline V gene lookup returns CDR1 WSHSY and CDR2 SAAADI. The CDR3 consists of 13 residues. V dropped 4 bases and J dropped 0 bases, with 6 bases sitting between them. The CDR3 region is CASSVGLNTEAFF. The DNA for the CDR3 is TGCGCCAGCAGTGTGGGGCTGAACACTGAAGCTTTCTTT.

The chain uses TRBV6-1 and TRBJ1-1; D gene ambiguous. Per germline, CDR1 MNHNS and CDR2 SASEGT. Trimming left V 6 bases short and J 6 bases short, with 8 bases between. There are 11 residues in the CDR3. The chain's CDR3 is CASSRGPEAFF. DNA of the CDR3: TGTGCCAGCAGCCGCGGGCCTGAAGCTTTCTTT.

This clone was detected only a few times. The chain has TRBV15 and TRBJ2-2; 9 nucleotides match TRBD1. CDR1 and CDR2 (germline): LNHNV, YYDKDF (reference sequence). Unmatched junction bases numbered 5, after V lost 6 bases and J lost 6 bases. There are 14 residues in the CDR3. The CDR3 region is CATSRDRAAGELFF. In DNA, the CDR3 is TGTGCCACCAGTAGGGACAGGGCGGCCGGGGAGCTGTTTTTT.

This clone was counted once. The junction departs from germline at one end; a sequencing error may be responsible. The gene calls are TRBV7-7 and TRBJ2-7; D possibly corresponds to TRBD2 (5 bases). Per the germline V gene, CDR1 is SSHAT and CDR2 is FNYEAQ (reference sequence). This CDR3 has 15 residues. CDR3 in amino acids: CASSQDRGEGYEQYF. The DNA for the CDR3 is TGTGCTAGCAGCCAGGACCGGGGAGAAGGCTACGAGCAGTACTTC. Looking up the rest from reference TRBV7-7 and TRBJ2-7 gives the full variable domain: GAGVSQSPRYKVTKRGQDVTLRCDPISSHATLYWYQQALGQGPEFLTYFNYEAQPDKSGLPSDRFSAERPEGSISTLTIQRTEQRDSAMYRCASSQDRGEGYEQYFGPGTRLTVT.

Only a few counts were recorded for this clone. The chain is built from TRBV5-4 and TRBJ2-1, with D possibly being TRBD2 (6 bases). The V end lost 4 bases, the J end lost 9 bases, and 11 bases lay between the germline ends. The germline CDR1 and CDR2 sequences are SGHNT and YYREEE (reference sequence). This CDR3 contains 12 residues. CDR3 amino acids: CASSNAGREQFF. The DNA for the CDR3 is TGTGCCAGCAGCAATGCGGGACGTGAGCAGTTCTTC. Supplemented by reference TRBV5-4 and TRBJ2-1, the full variable domain reads ETGVTQSPTHLIKTRGQQVTLRCSSQSGHNTVSWYQQALGQGPQFIFQYYREEENGRGNFPPRFSGLQFPNYSSELNVNALELDDSALYLCASSNAGREQFFGPGTRLTVL.

Of note for this clone: Compared with germline, one end of the junction differs, possibly owing to a read error. The rearrangement links TRBV7-9 to TRBJ2-5; TRBD2 aligns across 9 bases. In germline, CDR1 is SEHNR, CDR2 FQNEAQ (reference sequence). The CDR3 loop spans 18 amino acids. In DNA, the CDR3 is TGTTCCAGCAGCCCTCGGACGGCGGGGGGGAGGGGGGTTGAGACCCAGTACTTC. The encoded protein is CSSSPRTAGGRGVETQYF.

This clone occurred a few times. The CDR3 bases are TGTGCCAGCAGTACCGACAGTCCTAATCAGCCCCAGCATTTT. It translates to CASSTDSPNQPQHF. This rearrangement joins TRBV27 to TRBJ1-5, with D tentatively TRBD1 (5 bases). This CDR3 is built from 14 residues. Looked up from germline, CDR1 is MNHEY and CDR2 is SMNVEV (reference sequence). V was shortened by 5 bases and J by 4 bases, with 12 bases between the two germline ends.

The chain has TRBV6-1 and TRBJ2-7; D is unresolved. CDR3 size: 14 residues. V dropped 5 bases and J dropped 2 bases, with 13 bases sitting between them. Germline V gives CDR1 MNHNS, CDR2 SASEGT. The CDR3 DNA is TGTGCCAGCAGTCTAGGCCTCCCGGCCTACGAGCAGTACTTC. Translation: CASSLGLPAYEQYF.

This clone has just a few counts. The rearrangement uses TRBV18 and TRBJ2-5, with 11 positions matching TRBD2. Germline V gene lookup returns CDR1 KGHSH and CDR2 LQKENI. Trimming removed 2 bases from V and 4 bases from J; junction bases left unmatched: 3. There are 15 residues in the CDR3. Here the CDR3 DNA reads TGTGCCAGCTCACCAAGTCTAGCGGGAGGAGAGACCCAGTACTTC. It encodes CASSPSLAGGETQYF.

This chain uses TRBV9 with TRBJ2-7, with D hard to call. The CDR3 length is 14 residues. Per the germline V gene, CDR1 is SGDLS and CDR2 is YYNGEE. V was cut by 0 bases and J by 5 bases, with 12 bases left in between. The CDR3 loop is CASSVGNSRNEQYF. CDR3 nucleotide sequence: TGTGCCAGCAGCGTAGGAAATAGTCGCAACGAGCAGTACTTC.

The chain joins TRBV5-1 to TRBJ1-1; 8 bases are a match to TRBD1. The CDR3 is 21 residues long. In germline, CDR1 is SGHRS, CDR2 YFSETQ. J gave up 1 base and V 4 bases, and 24 bases lay outside the gene matches. CDR3 sequence: CASSPTPRMTGVPTSNTEAFF. CDR3 DNA sequence: TGCGCCAGCAGCCCGACCCCCCGGATGACAGGGGTCCCGACATCGAACACTGAAGCTTTCTTT.

The rearrangement joins TRBV19 to TRBJ1-6; a possible D gene is TRBD1 (6 bases). Trimming left V 7 bases short and J 13 bases short, with 14 bases between. Germline CDR1 reads LNHDA; CDR2 reads SQIVND (reference sequence). This CDR3 comprises 12 residues. The chain's CDR3 is CASTSDRRPLHF. The CDR3 region has the DNA TGTGCCAGTACCTCTGACAGGAGGCCCCTCCACTTT.

V usage is TRBV5-8 and J usage is TRBJ2-7, with 7 nucleotides matching TRBD1. Germline CDR1 SGHTS, CDR2 YDEGEE. V dropped 4 bases and J dropped 0; count of bases not matched to a gene: 7. The CDR3 length is 15 residues. CDR3 amino acids: CASSRQGVNSYEQYF. The CDR3 nucleotides are TGTGCCAGCAGCCGACAGGGTGTCAACTCCTACGAGCAGTACTTC.

The chain is built from TRBV4-3 and TRBJ2-1; 12 nucleotides align to TRBD1. CDR3 length: 16 amino acids. The V segment lost 1 base and the J segment 7 bases; nucleotides outside the gene matches: 5. The germline V gene has CDR1 LGHNA and CDR2 YSLEER. The CDR3: CASSQGGTGGMNEQFF. The CDR3 coding sequence is TGCGCCAGCAGCCAAGGCGGGACAGGGGGCATGAATGAGCAGTTCTTC.

The chain employs TRBV30 and TRBJ2-1; D is possibly TRBD2 (6 bases). Germline values: CDR1 GTSNPN, CDR2 SVGIG (reference sequence). This CDR3 has 15 amino acids. V was clipped by 0 bases and J by 8 bases, with 17 bases between them. In DNA form, the CDR3 reads TGTGCCTGGAGTGTCCCTGGCGGGACCCTCGATGAGCAGTTCTTC. This translates into CAWSVPGGTLDEQFF.

The chain links TRBV5-4 to TRBJ1-2; 7 nucleotides agree with TRBD1. Per the germline V gene, CDR1 is SGHNT and CDR2 is YYREEE (reference sequence). The CDR3 loop spans 13 amino acids. V was pared by 4 bases and J by 5 bases, with 5 bases of the junction left unmatched. CDR3 nucleotide sequence: TGTGCCAGCAGCCCGCAGGGGGAATATGGCTACACCTTC. As protein: CASSPQGEYGYTF.